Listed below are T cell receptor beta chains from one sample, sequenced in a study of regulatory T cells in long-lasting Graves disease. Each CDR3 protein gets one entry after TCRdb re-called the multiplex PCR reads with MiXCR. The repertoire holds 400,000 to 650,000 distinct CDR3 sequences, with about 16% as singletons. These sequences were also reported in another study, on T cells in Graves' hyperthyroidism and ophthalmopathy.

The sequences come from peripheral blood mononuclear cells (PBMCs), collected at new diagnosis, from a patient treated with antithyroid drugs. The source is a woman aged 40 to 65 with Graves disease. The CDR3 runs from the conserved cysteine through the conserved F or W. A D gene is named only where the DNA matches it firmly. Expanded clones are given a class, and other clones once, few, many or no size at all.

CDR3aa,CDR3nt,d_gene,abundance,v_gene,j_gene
CACRRGGRDEQYF,TGTGCCTGCCGTCGGGGGGGGCGCGACGAGCAGTACTTC,TRBD2,many,TRBV30,TRBJ2-7
CASSSPLNGLSGNTIYF,TGTGCCAGCAGCTCCCCTTTGAACGGACTCTCTGGAAACACCATATATTTT,NA,NA,TRBV7-9,TRBJ1-3
CASSGRQGKDYGYTF,TGTGCCAGCAGCGGCAGACAGGGGAAGGACTATGGCTACACCTTC,TRBD1,NA,TRBV2,TRBJ1-2
CASGEGGTEAFF,TGTGCCAGTGGTGAGGGAGGTACTGAAGCTTTCTTT,NA,few,TRBV19,TRBJ1-1
CASKAGTNTEAFF,TGTGCCAGCAAAGCGGGAACTAACACTGAAGCTTTCTTT,NA,few,TRBV7-9,TRBJ1-1
CASSLFRPGQETQYF,TGTGCCAGCAGCTTATTCAGACCGGGTCAAGAGACCCAGTACTTC,NA,few,TRBV7-9,TRBJ2-5
CASSGDRGSTDTQYF,TGTGCCAGCAGTGGAGACAGGGGAAGCACAGATACGCAGTATTTT,TRBD1,many,TRBV2,TRBJ2-3
CASSQPPRLAGVETQYF,TGTGCCAGCAGCCAACCCCCTCGACTAGCGGGGGTGGAGACCCAGTACTTC,TRBD2,NA,TRBV6-1,TRBJ2-5
CAISLPGPQETQYF,TGTGCCATCAGTCTACCCGGACCCCAAGAGACCCAGTACTTC,NA,many,TRBV6-2/TRBV6-3,TRBJ2-5
CASGLGGVREKLFF,TGTGCTAGTGGTTTGGGAGGGGTTCGGGAAAAACTGTTTTTT,NA,many,TRBV12-5,TRBJ1-4
CAWRYLDFMNTEAFF,TGTGCCTGGAGGTACTTAGATTTTATGAACACTGAAGCTTTCTTT,NA,many,TRBV30,TRBJ1-1
CASSQDRVVDEQFF,TGCGCCAGCAGCCAAGACAGGGTAGTTGATGAGCAGTTCTTC,NA,few,TRBV4-1,TRBJ2-1
CASGAGYSNQPQHF,TGTGCCAGCGGCGCGGGTTATAGCAATCAGCCCCAGCATTTT,NA,many,TRBV2,TRBJ1-5
CASSPGQGSNGYTF,TGTGCCAGCAGCCCAGGACAGGGATCAAATGGCTACACCTTC,TRBD1,NA,TRBV7-3,TRBJ1-2
CASSFTPEQVGRGNTIYF,TGTGCCAGCAGTTTTACCCCTGAACAGGTTGGAAGAGGAAACACCATATATTTT,NA,few,TRBV12-3/TRBV12-4,TRBJ1-3
CASSGRTVSNQPQHF,TGTGCCAGCAGTGGTAGGACGGTTAGCAATCAGCCCCAGCATTTT,NA,many,TRBV28,TRBJ1-5
CASSGAGYEQYF,TGTGCCAGCAGCGGCGCCGGCTACGAGCAGTACTTC,NA,NA,TRBV9,TRBJ2-7
CASSFAGGSRTDTQYF,TGTGCCAGCAGCTTTGCGGGGGGGTCCCGCACAGATACGCAGTATTTT,TRBD2,NA,TRBV5-6,TRBJ2-3
CASSSQSHYGYTF,TGTGCCAGCAGCTCCCAGTCCCACTATGGCTACACCTTC,NA,many,TRBV7-9,TRBJ1-2
CASSLPGRGEKLFF,TGTGCCAGCAGCCTCCCAGGCAGGGGGGAAAAACTGTTTTTT,TRBD1,NA,TRBV27,TRBJ1-4
CASSLRYPLTSGGEETQYF,TGTGCCAGCAGCTTACGTTACCCCCTGACTAGCGGGGGCGAAGAGACCCAGTACTTC,TRBD2,few,TRBV7-6,TRBJ2-5
CASSSDGTGFYGYTF,TGCGCCAGCAGCAGCGACGGAACAGGGTTCTATGGCTACACCTTC,NA,few,TRBV4-1,TRBJ1-2
CASSLAVEHNEQFF,TGCGCCAGCAGCTTGGCCGTGGAACACAATGAGCAGTTCTTC,NA,few,TRBV5-1,TRBJ2-1
CASADNLGIYGYTF,TGTGCCAGCGCCGACAATCTTGGGATCTATGGCTACACCTTC,NA,few,TRBV7-2,TRBJ1-2
CAWSVLIIPGQRAFF,TGTGCCTGGAGTGTACTAATAATACCGGGGCAACGAGCTTTCTTT,NA,many,TRBV30,TRBJ1-1
CASFVGELFF,TGCGCCAGCTTCGTCGGGGAGCTGTTTTTT,NA,few,TRBV10-1,TRBJ2-2
CASSSPWGNYSNQPQHF,TGTGCCAGCAGTTCCCCTTGGGGGAATTATAGCAATCAGCCCCAGCATTTT,NA,many,TRBV28,TRBJ1-5
CASSLVGQGLNEQFF,TGCGCCAGCAGCTTGGTAGGACAGGGGTTGAATGAGCAGTTCTTC,TRBD1,many,TRBV5-1,TRBJ2-1
CASSLLLAGTGFQETQYF,TGCGCCAGCAGCCTCCTATTAGCTGGGACAGGCTTCCAAGAGACCCAGTACTTC,TRBD1,NA,TRBV4-1,TRBJ2-5
CASSSTGGSNTIYF,TGTGCCAGCAGCTCAACAGGGGGCTCAAACACCATATATTTT,TRBD1,few,TRBV13,TRBJ1-3
CASSLGGAYEAFF,TGTGCCAGCAGCTTAGGGGGCGCATATGAAGCTTTCTTT,NA,many,TRBV7-3,TRBJ1-1
CASSRALQGAGTDTQYF,TGTGCCAGCAGCCGGGCTTTACAGGGGGCCGGTACAGATACGCAGTATTTT,TRBD1,few,TRBV3-1,TRBJ2-3
CSARDGLQETQYF,TGCAGTGCTAGAGATGGCCTTCAAGAGACCCAGTACTTC,NA,many,TRBV20-1,TRBJ2-5
CASTSARITQYF,TGTGCCAGCACCTCAGCCCGAATTACGCAGTATTTT,NA,many,TRBV28,TRBJ2-3
CASRNENQPQHF,TGTGCCAGCAGAAATGAAAATCAGCCCCAGCATTTT,NA,NA,TRBV6-1,TRBJ1-5
CASSPAWGTEAFF,TGTGCCAGCAGCCCCGCGTGGGGCACTGAAGCTTTCTTT,NA,many,TRBV18,TRBJ1-1
CATSPQRGGTEAFF,TGTGCCACCAGCCCTCAGAGGGGGGGGACTGAAGCTTTCTTT,NA,NA,TRBV15,TRBJ1-1
CASSLLGAGTDTQYF,TGTGCCAGCAGCTTACTGGGGGCAGGCACAGATACGCAGTATTTT,NA,many,TRBV7-9,TRBJ2-3
CASTDDRVGGYTF,TGTGCCAGTACCGATGACAGGGTCGGCGGCTACACCTTC,TRBD1,many,TRBV19,TRBJ1-2
CASSPRPGSTAGELFF,TGTGCCAGCTCACCCCGACCGGGATCTACGGCCGGGGAGCTGTTTTTT,NA,few,TRBV18,TRBJ2-2
CATGTGNYGYTF,TGTGCCACCGGGACAGGAAACTATGGCTACACCTTC,TRBD1,many,TRBV11-2,TRBJ1-2
CASTLRPSETQYF,TGTGCCAGCACCCTGCGACCCAGTGAGACCCAGTACTTC,NA,many,TRBV6-1,TRBJ2-5